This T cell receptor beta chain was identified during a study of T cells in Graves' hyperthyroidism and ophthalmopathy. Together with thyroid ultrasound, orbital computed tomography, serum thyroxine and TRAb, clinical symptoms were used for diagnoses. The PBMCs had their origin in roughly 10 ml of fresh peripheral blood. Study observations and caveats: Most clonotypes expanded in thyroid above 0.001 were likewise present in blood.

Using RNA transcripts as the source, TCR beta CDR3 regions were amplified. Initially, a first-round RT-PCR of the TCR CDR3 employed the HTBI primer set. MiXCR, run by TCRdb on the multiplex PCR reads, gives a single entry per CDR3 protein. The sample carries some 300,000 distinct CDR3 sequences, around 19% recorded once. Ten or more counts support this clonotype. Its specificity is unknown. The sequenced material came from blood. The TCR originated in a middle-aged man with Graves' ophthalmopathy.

The CDR3, as DNA: TGTGCCAGCAGTTTACTCGCCGGACCCTCCTACAATGAGCAGTTCTTC. Amino acids: CASSLLAGPSYNEQFF. This chain joins TRBV12-3 or TRBV12-4 and TRBJ2-1; no reliable D call. The CDR3 has 16 residues. Trimming left V 2 bases short and J 0 bases short, with 11 bases between.